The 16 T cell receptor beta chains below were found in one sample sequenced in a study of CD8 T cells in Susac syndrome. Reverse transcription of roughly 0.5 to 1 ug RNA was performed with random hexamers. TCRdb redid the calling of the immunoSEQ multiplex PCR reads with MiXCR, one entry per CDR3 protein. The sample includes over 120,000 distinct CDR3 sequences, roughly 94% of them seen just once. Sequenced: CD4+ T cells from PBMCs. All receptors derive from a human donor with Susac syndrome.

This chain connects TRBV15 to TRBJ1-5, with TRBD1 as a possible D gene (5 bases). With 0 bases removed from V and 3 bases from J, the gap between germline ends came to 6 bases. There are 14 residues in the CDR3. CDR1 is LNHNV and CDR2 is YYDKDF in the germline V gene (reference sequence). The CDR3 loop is CATSRDRVNQPQHF. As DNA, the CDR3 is TGTGCCACCAGCAGAGACAGGGTCAATCAGCCCCAGCATTTT.

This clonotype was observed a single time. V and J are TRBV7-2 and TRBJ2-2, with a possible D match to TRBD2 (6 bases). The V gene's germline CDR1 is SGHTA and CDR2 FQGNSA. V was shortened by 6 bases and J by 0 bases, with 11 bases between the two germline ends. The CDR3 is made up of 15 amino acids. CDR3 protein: CASRVAATNTGELFF. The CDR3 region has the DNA TGTGCCAGCAGAGTAGCGGCAACGAACACCGGGGAGCTGTTTTTT.

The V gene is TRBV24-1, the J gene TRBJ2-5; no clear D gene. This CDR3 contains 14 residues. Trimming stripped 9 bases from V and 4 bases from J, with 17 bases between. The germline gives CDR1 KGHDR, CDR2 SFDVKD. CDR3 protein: CATSDPSEGETQYF. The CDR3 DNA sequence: TGTGCCACCTCGGACCCTTCGGAAGGAGAGACCCAGTACTTC.

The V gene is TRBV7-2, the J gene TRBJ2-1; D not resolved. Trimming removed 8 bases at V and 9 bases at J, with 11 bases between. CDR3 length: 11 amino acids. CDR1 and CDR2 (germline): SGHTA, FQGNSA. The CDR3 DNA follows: TGTGCCAGCGGCGATACGAGTGAGCAGTTCTTC. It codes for CASGDTSEQFF.

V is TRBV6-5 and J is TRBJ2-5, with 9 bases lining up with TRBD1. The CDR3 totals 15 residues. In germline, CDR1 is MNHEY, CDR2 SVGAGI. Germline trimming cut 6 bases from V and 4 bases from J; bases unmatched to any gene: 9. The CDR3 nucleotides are TGTGCCAGCAGACCACCGGGACAGGGTCGAGAGACCCAGTACTTC. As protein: CASRPPGQGRETQYF.

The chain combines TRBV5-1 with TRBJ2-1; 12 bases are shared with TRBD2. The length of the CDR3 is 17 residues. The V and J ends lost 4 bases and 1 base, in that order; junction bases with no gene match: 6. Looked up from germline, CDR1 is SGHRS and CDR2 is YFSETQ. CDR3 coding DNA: TGCGCCAGCAGCGGGGGCCTAGCGGGGGGGTCCTACAATGAGCAGTTCTTC. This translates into CASSGGLAGGSYNEQFF.

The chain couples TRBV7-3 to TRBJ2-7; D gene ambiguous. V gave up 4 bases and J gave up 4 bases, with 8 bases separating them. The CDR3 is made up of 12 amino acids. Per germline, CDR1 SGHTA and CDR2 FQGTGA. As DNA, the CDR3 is TGTGCCAGCAGCTCTAAGGGTTACGAGCAGTACTTC. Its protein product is CASSSKGYEQYF. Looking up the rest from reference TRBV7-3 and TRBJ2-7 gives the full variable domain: GAGVSQTPSNKVTEKGKYVELRCDPISGHTALYWYRQSLGQGPEFLIYFQGTGAADDSGLPNDRFFAVRPEGSVSTLKIQRTERGDSAVYLCASSSKGYEQYFGPGTRLTVT.

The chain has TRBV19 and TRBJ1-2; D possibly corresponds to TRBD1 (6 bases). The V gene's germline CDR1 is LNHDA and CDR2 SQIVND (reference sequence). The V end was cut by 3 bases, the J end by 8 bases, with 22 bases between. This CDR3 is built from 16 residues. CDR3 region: CASSIGGGPATVGYTF. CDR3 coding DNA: TGTGCCAGTAGTATTGGGGGGGGCCCGGCGACTGTAGGCTACACCTTC.

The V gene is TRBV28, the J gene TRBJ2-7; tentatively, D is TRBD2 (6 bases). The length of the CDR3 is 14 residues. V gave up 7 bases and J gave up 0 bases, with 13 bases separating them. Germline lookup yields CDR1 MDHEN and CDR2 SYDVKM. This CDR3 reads CASKGGGSSYEQYF. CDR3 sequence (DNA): TGTGCCAGCAAGGGTGGGGGGAGCTCCTACGAGCAGTACTTC.

The CDR3 DNA follows: TGCAGCGGTGCCAGGTCGGATGTCGCAGATACGCAGTATTTT. The encoded protein is CSGARSDVADTQYF. The chain couples TRBV29-1 to TRBJ2-3; D remains ambiguous. The CDR3 totals 14 residues. With 7 bases removed from V and 4 bases from J, the gap between germline ends came to 18 bases. The germline V gene encodes CDR1 SQVTM and CDR2 ANQGSEA.

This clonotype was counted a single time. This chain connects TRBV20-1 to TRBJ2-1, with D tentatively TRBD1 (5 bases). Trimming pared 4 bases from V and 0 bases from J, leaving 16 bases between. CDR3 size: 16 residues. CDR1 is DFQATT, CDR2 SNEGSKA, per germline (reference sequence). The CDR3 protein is CSAIDPSRGSYNEQFF. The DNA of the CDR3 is TGCAGTGCTATCGACCCTTCTAGGGGCTCCTACAATGAGCAGTTCTTC.

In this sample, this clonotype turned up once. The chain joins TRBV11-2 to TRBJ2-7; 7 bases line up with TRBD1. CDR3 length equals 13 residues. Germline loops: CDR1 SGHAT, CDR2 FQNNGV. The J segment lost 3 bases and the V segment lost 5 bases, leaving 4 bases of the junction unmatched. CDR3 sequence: CASSATGVYEQYF. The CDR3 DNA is TGTGCCAGCAGCGCAACAGGGGTCTACGAGCAGTACTTC.

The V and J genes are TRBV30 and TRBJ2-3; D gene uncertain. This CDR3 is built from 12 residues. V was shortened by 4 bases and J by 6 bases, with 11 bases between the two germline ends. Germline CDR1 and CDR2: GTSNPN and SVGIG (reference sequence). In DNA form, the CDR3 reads TGTGCCTGGAATAAGGACGAGGATACGCAGTATTTT. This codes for CAWNKDEDTQYF.

As DNA, the CDR3 is TGTGCCAGTAGTTTCGGGGGAGAGACCCAGTACTTC. The encoded protein is CASSFGGETQYF. This chain uses TRBV19 with TRBJ2-5, with D perhaps TRBD2 (6 bases). The V and J ends lost 5 bases and 4 bases respectively, with 8 bases between them. Germline V gives CDR1 LNHDA, CDR2 SQIVND (reference sequence). The CDR3 runs to 12 residues.

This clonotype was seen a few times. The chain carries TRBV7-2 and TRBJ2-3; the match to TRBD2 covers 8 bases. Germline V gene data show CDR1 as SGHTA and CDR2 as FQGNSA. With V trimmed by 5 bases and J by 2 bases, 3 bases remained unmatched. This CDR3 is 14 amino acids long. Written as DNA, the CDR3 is TGTGCCAGCAGCCGGGGGGGTCTCACAGATACGCAGTATTTT. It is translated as CASSRGGLTDTQYF. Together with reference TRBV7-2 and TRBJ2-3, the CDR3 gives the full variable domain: GAGVSQSPSNKVTEKGKDVELRCDPISGHTALYWYRQSLGQGLEFLIYFQGNSAPDKSGLPSDRFSAERTGGSVSTLTIQRTQQEDSAVYLCASSRGGLTDTQYFGPGTRLTVL.

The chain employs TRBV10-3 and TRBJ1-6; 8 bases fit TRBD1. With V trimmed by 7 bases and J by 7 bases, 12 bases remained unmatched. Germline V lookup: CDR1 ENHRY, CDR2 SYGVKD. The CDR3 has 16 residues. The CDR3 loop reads CAIKKGLDRVNSPLHF. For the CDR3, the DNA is TGTGCCATCAAGAAAGGGTTGGACAGGGTGAATTCACCCCTCCACTTT.